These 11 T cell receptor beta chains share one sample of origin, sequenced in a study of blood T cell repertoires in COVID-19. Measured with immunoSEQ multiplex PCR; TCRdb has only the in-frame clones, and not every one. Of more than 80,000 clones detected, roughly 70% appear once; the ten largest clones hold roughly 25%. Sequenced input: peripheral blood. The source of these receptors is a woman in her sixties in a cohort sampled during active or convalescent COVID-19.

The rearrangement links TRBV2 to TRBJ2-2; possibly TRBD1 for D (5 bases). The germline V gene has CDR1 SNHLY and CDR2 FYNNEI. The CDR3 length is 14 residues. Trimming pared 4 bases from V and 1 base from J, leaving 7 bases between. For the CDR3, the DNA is TGTGCCAGCAGTGGGCAGGGGAACACCGGGGAGCTGTTTTTT. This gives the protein CASSGQGNTGELFF.

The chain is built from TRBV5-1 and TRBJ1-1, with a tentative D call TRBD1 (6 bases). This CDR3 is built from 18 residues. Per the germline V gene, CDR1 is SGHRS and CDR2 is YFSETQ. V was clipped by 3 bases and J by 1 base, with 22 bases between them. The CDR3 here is CASSSFSGHYAGNTEAFF. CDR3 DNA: TGCGCCAGCAGCTCATTCTCGGGACATTACGCGGGGAACACTGAAGCTTTCTTT.

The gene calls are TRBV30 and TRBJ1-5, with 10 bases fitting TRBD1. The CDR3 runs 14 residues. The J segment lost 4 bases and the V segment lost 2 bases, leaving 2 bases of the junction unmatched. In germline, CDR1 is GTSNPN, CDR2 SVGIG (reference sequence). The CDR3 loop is CAWSRTGGNQPQHF. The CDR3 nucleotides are TGTGCCTGGAGTCGGACAGGGGGTAATCAGCCCCAGCATTTT.

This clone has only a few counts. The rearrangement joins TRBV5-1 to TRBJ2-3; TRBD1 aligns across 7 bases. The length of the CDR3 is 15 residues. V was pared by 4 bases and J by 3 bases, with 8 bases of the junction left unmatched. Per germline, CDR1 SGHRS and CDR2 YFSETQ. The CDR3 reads CASSTRGQPTDTQYF. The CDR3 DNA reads TGCGCCAGCAGCACAAGGGGACAGCCTACAGATACGCAGTATTTT.

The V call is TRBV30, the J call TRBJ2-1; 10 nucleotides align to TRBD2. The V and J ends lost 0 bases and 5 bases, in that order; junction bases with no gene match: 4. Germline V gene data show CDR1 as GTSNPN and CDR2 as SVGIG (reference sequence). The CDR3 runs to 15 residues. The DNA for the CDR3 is TGTGCCTGGAGTGTACTAGCGGGGAAAGACAATGAGCAGTTCTTC. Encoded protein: CAWSVLAGKDNEQFF.

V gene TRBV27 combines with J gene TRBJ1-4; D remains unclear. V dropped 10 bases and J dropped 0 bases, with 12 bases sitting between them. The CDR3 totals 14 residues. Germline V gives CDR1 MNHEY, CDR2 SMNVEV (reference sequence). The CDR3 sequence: CATGRGATNEKLFF. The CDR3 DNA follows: TGTGCCACCGGTCGGGGTGCAACTAATGAAAAACTGTTTTTT. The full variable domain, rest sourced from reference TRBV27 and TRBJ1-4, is EAQVTQNPRYLITVTGKKLTVTCSQNMNHEYMSWYRQDPGLGLRQIYYSMNVEVTDKGDVPEGYKVSRKEKRNFPLILESPSPNQTSLYFCATGRGATNEKLFFGSGTQLSVL.

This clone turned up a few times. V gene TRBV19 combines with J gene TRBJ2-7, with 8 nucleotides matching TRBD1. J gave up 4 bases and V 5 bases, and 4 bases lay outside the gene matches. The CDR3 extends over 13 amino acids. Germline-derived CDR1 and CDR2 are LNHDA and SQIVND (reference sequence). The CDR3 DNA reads TGTGCCAGTAGTCCGAGGACAGGGTACGAGCAGTACTTC. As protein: CASSPRTGYEQYF.

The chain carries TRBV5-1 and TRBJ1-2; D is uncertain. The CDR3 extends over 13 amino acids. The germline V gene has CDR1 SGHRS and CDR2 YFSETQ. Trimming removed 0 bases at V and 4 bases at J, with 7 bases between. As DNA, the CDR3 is TGCGCCAGCAGCTTGGACGGGGTCTATGGCTACACCTTC. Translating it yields CASSLDGVYGYTF.

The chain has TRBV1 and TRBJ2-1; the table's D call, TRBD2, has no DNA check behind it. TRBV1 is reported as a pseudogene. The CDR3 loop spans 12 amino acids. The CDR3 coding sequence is TGCACCAGCAGCCAAACGAACTCGAGGCAGTTCTTC. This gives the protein CTSSQTNSRQFF.

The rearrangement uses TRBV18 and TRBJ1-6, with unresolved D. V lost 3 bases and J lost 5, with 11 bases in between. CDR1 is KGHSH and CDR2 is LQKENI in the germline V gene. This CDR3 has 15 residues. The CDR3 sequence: CASSPSRDNNSPLHF. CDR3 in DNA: TGTGCCAGCTCACCGTCCAGAGACAATAATTCACCCCTCCACTTT.

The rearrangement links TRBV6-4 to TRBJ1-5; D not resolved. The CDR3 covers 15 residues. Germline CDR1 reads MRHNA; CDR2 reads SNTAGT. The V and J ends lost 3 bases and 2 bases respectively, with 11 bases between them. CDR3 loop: CASSEEGPGNQPQHF. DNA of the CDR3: TGTGCCAGCAGTGAGGAGGGCCCAGGCAATCAGCCCCAGCATTTT.